The source of this T cell receptor (beta chain) is a study of breast tumors, draining lymph nodes, adjacent tissues. Study results and limitations: Compared with lymph nodes, tumors were less diverse; compared with nontumor tissue, more. Data fit most tumor T cells coming from lymph node, expanding in tumor. Luminal-like breast cancer showed significantly greater tumor-nontumor repertoire similarity than basal-like breast cancer did. Tumor T cell lymph node origin was a supported hypothesis, not proven.

In this sample, this clonotype turned up many times. The target antigen is unknown. The V gene's germline CDR1 is DFQATT and CDR2 SNEGSKA (reference sequence). CDR3 size: 14 residues. The V end lost 5 bases, the J end lost 2 bases, and 13 bases lay between the germline ends. MiXCR, applied by TCRdb to the multiplex PCR reads, yields one record per CDR3 protein. The data contain roughly 120,000 distinct CDR3 sequences, around 20% of them seen just once; the ten biggest clones take up more than 3%. Breast cancer patients provided tissue from their axillary draining lymph nodes. The source is a female donor with breast cancer. Some clones in this sample may be carry-over from other donors' samples. This rearrangement joins TRBV20-1 to TRBJ1-3; D may be TRBD1 (5 bases). Sequencing was performed on axillary lymph node tissue. CDR3 in amino acids: CSASRRRAGNTIYF. The CDR3 DNA is TGCAGTGCTTCTCGTCGCAGGGCTGGAAACACCATATATTTT.